This TCR beta chain was sequenced during a study of blood T cell repertoires in COVID-19. On the study more broadly: Sites in the United States, Italy and Spain provided acute and convalescent COVID-19 samples.

Clones were sequenced by immunoSEQ multiplex PCR, and TCRdb holds only the in-frame ones, with some missing. The profile shows about 220,000 clones, 65% to 85% of them singletons. The CDR3 consists of 16 residues. The V and J ends lost 0 bases and 0 bases respectively, with 12 bases between them. Germline V lookup: CDR1 MNHNY, CDR2 SVGAGI (reference sequence). This TCR was recovered from a woman aged 25 to 45 who had recovered from COVID-19. V gene TRBV6-6 combines with J gene TRBJ2-7, with D perhaps matching TRBD1 (5 bases). Sequences were obtained from peripheral blood. CDR3 DNA sequence: TGTGCCAGCAGTTACTCAGGGGTGATCAGCTCCTACGAGCAGTACTTC. It encodes CASSYSGVISSYEQYF.